This TCR delta chain was obtained from a study of γδ T cells in repeated Plasmodium falciparum infection. Study-level information: Samples were taken at baseline, before some infections, and 21 days after each.

Bulk repertoires came from Vgamma9/Vdelta2+ or Vdelta2-negative gammadelta T cells flow-sorted from PBMC. Each sorted gammadelta sample had TRG and TRD chains sequenced. TCRdb redid the clone calls on the multiplex PCR reads with CATT. The sample contains some 51,000 delta-chain clones, roughly 1.9% of which appear only once. Points from the study as a whole: Malian donors came from one small rural village, predominantly one ethnic group. Many TCRgamma sequences overlapped between individuals in stable Vgamma9/Vdelta2+ repertoires.

This clone was seen more than once but under ten times. The antigen is unknown. TCRdb shows a much larger clone's protein in place of this DNA's translation, and the two differ at residues 9 and 14, likely through a read error; the protein shown is translated from the DNA. The CDR3 has 17 amino acids. From germline, CDR1 is GEAIGNYY and CDR2 EKD. The V and J genes are TRDV2 and TRDJ1, with TRDD3 as a possible D gene (6 bases). TCRdb leaves out the J gene; it was filled in here by matching the DNA to germline. The clonotype originates from a pool of human donors (malaria-infected and uninfected, not separated). The sequenced sample was gamma-delta T cells from blood. The CDR3 region is CACDTPWVEDTSDRLIF. In DNA, the CDR3 is TGTGCCTGTGACACCCCATGGGTGGAGGATACCTCCGATAGACTCATCTTT.